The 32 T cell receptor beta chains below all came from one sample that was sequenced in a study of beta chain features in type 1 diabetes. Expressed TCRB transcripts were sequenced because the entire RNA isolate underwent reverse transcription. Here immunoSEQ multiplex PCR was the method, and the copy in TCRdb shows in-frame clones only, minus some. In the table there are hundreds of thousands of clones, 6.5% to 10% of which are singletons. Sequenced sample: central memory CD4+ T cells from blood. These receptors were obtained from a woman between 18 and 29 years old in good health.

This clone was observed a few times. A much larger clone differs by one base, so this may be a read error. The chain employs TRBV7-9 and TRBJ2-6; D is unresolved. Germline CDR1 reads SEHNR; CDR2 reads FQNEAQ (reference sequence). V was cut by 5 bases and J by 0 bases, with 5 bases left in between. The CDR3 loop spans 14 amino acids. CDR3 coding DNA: TGTGCCAGCAGCCGGTACTCTGGGGCCAACGTCCTGACTTTC. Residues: CASSRYSGANVLTF.

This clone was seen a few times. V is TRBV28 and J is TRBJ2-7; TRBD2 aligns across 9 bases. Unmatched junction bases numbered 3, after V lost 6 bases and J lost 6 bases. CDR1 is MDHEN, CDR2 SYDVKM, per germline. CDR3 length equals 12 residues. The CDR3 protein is CASRLLAGEQYF. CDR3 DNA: TGTGCCAGCAGACTACTAGCGGGCGAGCAGTACTTC.

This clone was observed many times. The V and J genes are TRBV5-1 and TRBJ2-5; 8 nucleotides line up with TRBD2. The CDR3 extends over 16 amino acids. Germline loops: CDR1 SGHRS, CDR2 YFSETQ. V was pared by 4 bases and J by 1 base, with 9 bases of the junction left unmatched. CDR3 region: CASSPGAAGVQETQYF. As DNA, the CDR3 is TGCGCCAGCAGCCCAGGAGCAGCGGGAGTCCAAGAGACCCAGTACTTC. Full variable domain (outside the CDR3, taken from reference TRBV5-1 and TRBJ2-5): KAGVTQTPRYLIKTRGQQVTLSCSPISGHRSVSWYQQTPGQGLQFLFEYFSETQRNKGNFPGRFSGRQFSNSRSEMNVSTLELGDSALYLCASSPGAAGVQETQYFGPGTRLLVL.

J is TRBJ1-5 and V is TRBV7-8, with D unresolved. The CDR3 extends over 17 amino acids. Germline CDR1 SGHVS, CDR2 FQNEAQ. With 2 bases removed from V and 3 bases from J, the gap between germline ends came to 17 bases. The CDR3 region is CASSLSFGRTLNQPQHF. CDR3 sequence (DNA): TGTGCCAGCAGCTTATCATTTGGAAGAACCCTCAATCAGCCCCAGCATTTT.

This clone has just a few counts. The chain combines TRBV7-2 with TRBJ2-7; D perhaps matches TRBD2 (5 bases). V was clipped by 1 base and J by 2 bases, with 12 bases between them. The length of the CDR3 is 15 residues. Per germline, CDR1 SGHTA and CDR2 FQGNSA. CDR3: CASSLVRGNPYEQYF. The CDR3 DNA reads TGTGCCAGCAGCTTAGTACGAGGGAACCCCTACGAGCAGTACTTC.

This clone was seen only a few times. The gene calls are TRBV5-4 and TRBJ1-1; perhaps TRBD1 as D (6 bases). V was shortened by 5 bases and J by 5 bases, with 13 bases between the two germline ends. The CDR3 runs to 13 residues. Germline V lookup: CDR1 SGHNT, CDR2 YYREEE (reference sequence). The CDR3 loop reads CASRPQGRTEAFF. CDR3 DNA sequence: TGTGCCAGCAGACCTCAGGGGCGGACTGAAGCTTTCTTT.

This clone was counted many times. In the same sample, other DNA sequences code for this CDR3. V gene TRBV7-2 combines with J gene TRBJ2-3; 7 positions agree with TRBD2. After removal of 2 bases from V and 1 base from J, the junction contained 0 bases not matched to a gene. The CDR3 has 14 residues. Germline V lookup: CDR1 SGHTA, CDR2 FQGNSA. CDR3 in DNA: TGTGCCAGCAGCTTACTAGCGGGCACAGATACGCAGTATTTT. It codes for CASSLLAGTDTQYF.

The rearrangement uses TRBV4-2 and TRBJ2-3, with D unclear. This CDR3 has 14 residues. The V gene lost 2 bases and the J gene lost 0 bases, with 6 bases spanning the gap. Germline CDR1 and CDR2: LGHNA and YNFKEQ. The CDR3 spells CASSQQASTDTQYF. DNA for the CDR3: TGTGCCAGCAGCCAACAGGCTAGCACAGATACGCAGTATTTT.

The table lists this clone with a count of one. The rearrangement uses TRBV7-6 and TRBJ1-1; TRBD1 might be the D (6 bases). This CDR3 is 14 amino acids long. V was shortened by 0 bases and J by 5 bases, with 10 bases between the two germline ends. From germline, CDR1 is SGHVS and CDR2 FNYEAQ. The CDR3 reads CASSLAEGGTEAFF. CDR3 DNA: TGTGCCAGCAGCTTAGCGGAGGGGGGGACTGAAGCTTTCTTT.

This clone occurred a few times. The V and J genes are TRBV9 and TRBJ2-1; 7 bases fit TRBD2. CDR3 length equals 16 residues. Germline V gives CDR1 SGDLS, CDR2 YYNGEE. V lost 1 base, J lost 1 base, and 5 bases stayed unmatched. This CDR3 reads CASSVSGAGSYNEQFF. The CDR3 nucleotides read TGTGCCAGCAGCGTAAGTGGAGCGGGATCCTACAATGAGCAGTTCTTC.

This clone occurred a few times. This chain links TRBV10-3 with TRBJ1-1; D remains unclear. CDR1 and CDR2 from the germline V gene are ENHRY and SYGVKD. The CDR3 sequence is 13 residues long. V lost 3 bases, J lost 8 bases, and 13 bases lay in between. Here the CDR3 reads CAISEFEHIEAFF. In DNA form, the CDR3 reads TGTGCCATCAGTGAATTCGAACATATCGAAGCTTTCTTT.

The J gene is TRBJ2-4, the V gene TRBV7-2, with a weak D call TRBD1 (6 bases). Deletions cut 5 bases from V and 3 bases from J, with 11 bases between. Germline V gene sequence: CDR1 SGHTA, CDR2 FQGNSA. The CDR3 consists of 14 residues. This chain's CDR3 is CASSTGHIKNIQYF. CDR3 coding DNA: TGTGCCAGCAGCACGGGACATATCAAAAACATTCAGTACTTC.

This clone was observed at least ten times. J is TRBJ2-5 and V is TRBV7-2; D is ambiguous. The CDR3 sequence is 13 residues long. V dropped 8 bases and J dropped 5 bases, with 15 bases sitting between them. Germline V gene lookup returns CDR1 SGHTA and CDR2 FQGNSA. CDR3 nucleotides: TGTGCCAGCGCACCGGCGTGGTTGGAGACCCAGTACTTC. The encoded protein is CASAPAWLETQYF. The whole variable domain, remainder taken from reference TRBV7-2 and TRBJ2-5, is GAGVSQSPSNKVTEKGKDVELRCDPISGHTALYWYRQSLGQGLEFLIYFQGNSAPDKSGLPSDRFSAERTGGSVSTLTIQRTQQEDSAVYLCASAPAWLETQYFGPGTRLLVL.

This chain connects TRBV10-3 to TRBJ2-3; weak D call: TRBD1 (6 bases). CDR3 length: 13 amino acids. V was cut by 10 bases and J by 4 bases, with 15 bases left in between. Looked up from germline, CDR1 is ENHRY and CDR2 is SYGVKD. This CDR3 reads CATGHRAPDTQYF. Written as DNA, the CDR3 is TGTGCCACGGGTCACAGGGCCCCAGATACGCAGTATTTT.

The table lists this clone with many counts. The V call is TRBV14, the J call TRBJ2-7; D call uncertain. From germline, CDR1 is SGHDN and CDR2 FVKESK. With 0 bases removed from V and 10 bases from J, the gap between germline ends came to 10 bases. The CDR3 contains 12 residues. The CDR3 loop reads CASSQETVYQYF. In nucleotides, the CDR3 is TGTGCCAGCAGCCAAGAGACCGTATACCAGTACTTC.

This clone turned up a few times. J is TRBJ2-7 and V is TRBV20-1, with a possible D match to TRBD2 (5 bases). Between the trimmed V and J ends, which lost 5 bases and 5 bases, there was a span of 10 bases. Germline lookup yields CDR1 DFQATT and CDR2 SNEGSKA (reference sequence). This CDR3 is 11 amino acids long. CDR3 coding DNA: TGCAGTGCTCGCGGACTCCACGAGCAGTACTTC. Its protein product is CSARGLHEQYF.

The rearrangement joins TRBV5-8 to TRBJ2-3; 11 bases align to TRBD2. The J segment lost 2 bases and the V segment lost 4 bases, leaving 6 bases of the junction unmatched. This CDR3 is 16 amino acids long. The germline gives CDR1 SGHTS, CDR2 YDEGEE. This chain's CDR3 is CASSETGLAATDTQYF. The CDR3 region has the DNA TGTGCCAGCAGCGAGACGGGACTAGCGGCCACAGATACGCAGTATTTT.

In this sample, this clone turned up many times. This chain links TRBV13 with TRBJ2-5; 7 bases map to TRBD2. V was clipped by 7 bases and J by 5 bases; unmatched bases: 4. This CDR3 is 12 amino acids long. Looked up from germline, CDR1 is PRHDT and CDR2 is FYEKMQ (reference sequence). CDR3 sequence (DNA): TGTGCCAGCAAGCGGGGTGTGGAGACCCAGTACTTC. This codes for CASKRGVETQYF.

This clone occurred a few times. The DNA for the CDR3 is TGTGCCAGCAGCTTCGGACTAGCGGCTTCAGGGGAGCAGTTCTTC. Translating gives CASSFGLAASGEQFF. V gene TRBV7-2 combines with J gene TRBJ2-1; TRBD2 matches at 10 bases. The CDR3 contains 15 residues. Germline trimming cut 3 bases from V and 10 bases from J; bases unmatched to any gene: 9. Germline V CDR1 and CDR2: SGHTA, FQGNSA.

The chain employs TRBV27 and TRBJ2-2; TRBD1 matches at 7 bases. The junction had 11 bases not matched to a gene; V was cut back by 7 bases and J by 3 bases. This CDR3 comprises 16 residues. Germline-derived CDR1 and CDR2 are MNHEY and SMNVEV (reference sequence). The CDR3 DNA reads TGTGCCAGCAAACTATCCGGGACAGAGTACACCGGGGAGCTGTTTTTT. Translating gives CASKLSGTEYTGELFF.

CDR3: CASRQQGDTGELFF. CDR3 DNA: TGTGCCAGCAGGCAACAGGGGGACACCGGGGAGCTGTTTTTT. The chain employs TRBV6-5 and TRBJ2-2, with TRBD1 matching 8 bases. This CDR3 comprises 14 residues. Germline assignment: CDR1 MNHEY and CDR2 SVGAGI. The trim removed 6 bases at V and 3 bases at J, leaving 3 bases unmatched.

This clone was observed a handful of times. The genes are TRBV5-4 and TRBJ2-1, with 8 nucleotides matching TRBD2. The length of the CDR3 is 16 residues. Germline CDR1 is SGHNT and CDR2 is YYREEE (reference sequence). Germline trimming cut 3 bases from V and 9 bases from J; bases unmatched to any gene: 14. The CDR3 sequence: CASSYPGTRGVGEQFF. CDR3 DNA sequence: TGTGCCAGCAGCTACCCCGGGACTAGGGGAGTTGGTGAGCAGTTCTTC.

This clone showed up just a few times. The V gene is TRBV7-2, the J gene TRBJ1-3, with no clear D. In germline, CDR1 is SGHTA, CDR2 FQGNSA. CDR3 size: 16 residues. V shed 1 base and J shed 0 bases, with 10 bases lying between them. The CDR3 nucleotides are TGTGCCAGCAGCTTAGGGCCCTCAAGCTCTGGAAACACCATATATTTT. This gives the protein CASSLGPSSSGNTIYF.

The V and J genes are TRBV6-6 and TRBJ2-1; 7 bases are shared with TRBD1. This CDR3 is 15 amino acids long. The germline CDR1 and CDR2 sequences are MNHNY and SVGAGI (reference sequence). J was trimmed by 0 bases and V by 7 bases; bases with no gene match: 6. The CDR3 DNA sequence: TGTGCCAGCAAGCGAGACAGGGACTCCTACAATGAGCAGTTCTTC. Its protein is CASKRDRDSYNEQFF.

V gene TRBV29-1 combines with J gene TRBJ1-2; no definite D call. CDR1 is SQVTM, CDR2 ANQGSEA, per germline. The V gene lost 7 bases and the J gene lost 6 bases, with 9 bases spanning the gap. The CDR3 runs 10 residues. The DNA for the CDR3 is TGCAGCGCCGGGATAGATGGCTACACCTTC. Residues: CSAGIDGYTF.

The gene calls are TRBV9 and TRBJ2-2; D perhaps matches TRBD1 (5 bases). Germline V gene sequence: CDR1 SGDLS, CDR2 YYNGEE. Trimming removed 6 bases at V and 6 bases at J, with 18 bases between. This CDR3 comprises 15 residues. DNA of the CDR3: TGTGCCAGCAACCAGGACACCTCTTTCCCCGGGGAGCTGTTTTTT. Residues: CASNQDTSFPGELFF.

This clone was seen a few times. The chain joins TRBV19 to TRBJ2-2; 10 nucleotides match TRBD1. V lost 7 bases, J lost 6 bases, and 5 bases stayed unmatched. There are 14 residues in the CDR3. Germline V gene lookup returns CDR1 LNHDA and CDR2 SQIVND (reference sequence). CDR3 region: CASNSGQGAGELFF. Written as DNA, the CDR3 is TGTGCCAGTAACTCAGGACAGGGGGCCGGGGAGCTGTTTTTT.

The CDR3: CASSLDTFYGYTF. The CDR3 DNA reads TGTGCCAGCAGCTTGGACACATTCTATGGCTACACCTTC. The V call is TRBV7-6, the J call TRBJ1-2; D possibly corresponds to TRBD1 (5 bases). Between the trimmed V and J ends, which lost 3 bases and 4 bases, there was a span of 9 bases. The CDR3 runs 13 residues. CDR1 is SGHVS and CDR2 is FNYEAQ in the germline V gene. Full variable domain (outside the CDR3, taken from reference TRBV7-6 and TRBJ1-2): GAGVSQSPRYKVTKRGQDVALRCDPISGHVSLYWYRQALGQGPEFLTYFNYEAQQDKSGLPNDRFSAERPEGSISTLTIQRTEQRDSAMYRCASSLDTFYGYTFGSGTRLTVV.

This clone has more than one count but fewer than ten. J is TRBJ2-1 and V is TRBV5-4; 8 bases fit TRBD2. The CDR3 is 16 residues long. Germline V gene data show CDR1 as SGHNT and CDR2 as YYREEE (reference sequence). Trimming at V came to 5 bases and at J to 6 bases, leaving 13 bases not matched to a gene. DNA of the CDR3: TGTGCCAGCAGACTGAACCCGGGACTAGTGGCCAATGAGCAGTTCTTC. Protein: CASRLNPGLVANEQFF.

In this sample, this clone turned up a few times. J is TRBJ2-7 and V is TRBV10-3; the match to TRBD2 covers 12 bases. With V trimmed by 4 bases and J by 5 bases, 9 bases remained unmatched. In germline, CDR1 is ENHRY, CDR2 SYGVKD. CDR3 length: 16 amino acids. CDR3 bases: TGTGCCATCAGTGGCAGGACTAGCGGGACTCCCAACGAGCAGTACTTC. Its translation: CAISGRTSGTPNEQYF.

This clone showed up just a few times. The CDR3 here is CASSRTSGEQFF. DNA of the CDR3: TGTGCCAGCAGTAGGACTAGCGGAGAGCAGTTCTTC. V and J are TRBV7-3 and TRBJ2-1; TRBD2 matches 10 bases. The CDR3 extends over 12 amino acids. Germline V lookup: CDR1 SGHTA, CDR2 FQGTGA. V gave up 6 bases and J gave up 10 bases; unmatched junction bases: 3.

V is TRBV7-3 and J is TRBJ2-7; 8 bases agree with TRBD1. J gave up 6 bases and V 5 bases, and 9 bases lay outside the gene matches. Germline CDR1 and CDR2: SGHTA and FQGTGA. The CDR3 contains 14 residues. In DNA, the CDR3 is TGTGCCAGCAGCCCCCAGACAGGGGCCACCGAGCAGTACTTC. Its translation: CASSPQTGATEQYF.